The present T cell receptor beta chain was sequenced within a study of CD4 and CD8 cells across lung adenocarcinoma regions. Samples came from patients with localized non-small cell lung adenocarcinoma. The CDR3 has 15 residues. The ends lost 8 bases at V and 0 bases at J; junction bases unmatched: 7. The germline V gene has CDR1 MNHEY and CDR2 SMNVEV (reference sequence). TCRdb re-analysed the PCR reads in MiXCR, keeping a single row per CDR3 protein. The sample lists some 10,000 distinct CDR3 sequences; 35% to 60% were seen once. The rearrangement joins TRBV27 to TRBJ2-3, with TRBD2 identical over 8 bases. This TCR derives from a male donor with lung adenocarcinoma. The CD4 and CD8 labels of this study may be unreliable. The sample comprised CD8+ T cells from the margin of a lung tumor. CDR3 protein: CASGVLAASTDTQYF. Written as DNA, the CDR3 is TGTGCCAGCGGCGTACTAGCGGCAAGCACAGATACGCAGTATTTT.